This T cell receptor (beta chain) was identified in a study of cytomegalovirus exposure and HLA in healthy donors. Overall study results and limits: Later work associated 16,951 TCR beta sequences with HLA alleles at 0.05 false discovery rate.

Concerning this clone: The antigen is not known.

CDR1 is SGDLS, CDR2 YYNGEE, per germline. There are 15 residues in the CDR3. Trimming pared 1 base from V and 3 bases from J, leaving 13 bases between. PCR was performed using 60 Vbeta and 13 Jbeta primers. TCRdb keeps only in-frame clones here, not all; method: immunoSEQ multiplex PCR. The sample lists around 100,000 clones; 55% to 65% were seen once. The specimen was PBMCs. The sequence was obtained from a woman in her thirties in good health and CMV-seronegative. The chain combines TRBV9 with TRBJ1-1, with D unresolved. CDR3 sequence reads: CASSVSAWEYTEAFF. The DNA for the CDR3 is TGTGCCAGCAGCGTAAGCGCTTGGGAGTACACTGAAGCTTTCTTT.